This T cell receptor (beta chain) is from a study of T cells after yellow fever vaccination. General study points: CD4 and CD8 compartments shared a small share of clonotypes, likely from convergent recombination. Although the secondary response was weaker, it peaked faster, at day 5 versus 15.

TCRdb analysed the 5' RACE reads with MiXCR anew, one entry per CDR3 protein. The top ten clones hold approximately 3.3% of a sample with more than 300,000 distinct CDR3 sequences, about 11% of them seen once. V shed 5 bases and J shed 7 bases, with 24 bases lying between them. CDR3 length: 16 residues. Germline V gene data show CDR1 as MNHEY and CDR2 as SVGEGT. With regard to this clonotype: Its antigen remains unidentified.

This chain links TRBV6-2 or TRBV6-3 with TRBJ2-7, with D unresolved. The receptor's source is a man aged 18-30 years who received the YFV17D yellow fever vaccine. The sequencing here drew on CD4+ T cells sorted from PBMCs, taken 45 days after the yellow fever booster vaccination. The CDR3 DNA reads TGTGCCAGCAGTGCCGGCAGGCTAAATCGTTCCGTGGAGCAGTACTTC. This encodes CASSAGRLNRSVEQYF.